These T cell receptor beta chains were read from a single sample in a study of cytomegalovirus exposure and HLA in healthy donors. TCRdb keeps only in-frame clones here, not all; method: immunoSEQ multiplex PCR. The data hold about 110,000 clones, with less than 80% observed a single time. Sample: PBMCs. All receptors derive from a woman aged 25 to 45 in good health and CMV-seronegative. Each CDR3 is given with its conserved first and last residue. The D gene is left open where the match is weak. Where a row states a size, it is once, few, many or the class of an expanded clone; other rows omit it.

clone size,J gene,D gene,CDR3 length,V gene,CDR3 protein,CDR3 DNA
.,TRBJ2-7,.,13,TRBV6-1,CASSLGYSYEQYF,TGTGCCAGCAGTTTGGGCTATTCCTACGAGCAGTACTTC
.,TRBJ2-3,TRBD2,16,TRBV7-9,CASSLVGTSVADTQYF,TGTGCCAGCAGCTTAGTCGGGACTAGCGTGGCAGATACGCAGTATTTT
.,TRBJ2-7,TRBD1,14,TRBV28,CASVPTGGNYEQYF,TGTGCCAGCGTACCCACAGGGGGGAACTACGAGCAGTACTTC
few,TRBJ2-7,.,12,TRBV10-1,CASSEAGYEQYF,TGCGCCAGCAGTGAGGCGGGATACGAGCAGTACTTC
.,TRBJ2-1,TRBD2,15,TRBV7-2,CASSFRGSFFNEQFF,TGTGCCAGCAGCTTCCGCGGGAGTTTCTTCAATGAGCAGTTCTTC
.,TRBJ1-4,TRBD1,16,TRBV19,CASSRGQTLANEKLFF,TGTGCCAGTAGTAGGGGACAGACATTGGCGAATGAAAAACTGTTTTTT
few,TRBJ2-1,.,14,TRBV7-2,CASSFTHGNNEQFF,TGTGCCAGCAGCTTCACGCACGGGAACAATGAGCAGTTCTTC
.,TRBJ1-4,.,14,TRBV7-2,CASSLGQSNEKLFF,TGTGCCAGCAGCTTAGGGCAGTCTAATGAAAAACTGTTTTTT
.,TRBJ2-7,TRBD1,16,TRBV27,CASSYASGTGRHEQYF,TGTGCCAGCAGTTATGCTTCGGGGACAGGGAGACACGAGCAGTACTTC
.,TRBJ1-2,.,13,TRBV7-3,CASSLTGEDGYTF,TGTGCCAGCAGCTTAACTGGAGAAGATGGCTACACCTTC
few,TRBJ2-5,.,14,TRBV27,CASGLTGPGETQYF,TGTGCCAGCGGACTGACTGGCCCTGGGGAGACCCAGTACTTC
.,TRBJ2-3,.,14,TRBV6-4,CASSGWGSADTQYF,TGTGCCAGCAGTGGATGGGGCAGCGCAGATACGCAGTATTTT
.,TRBJ2-2,TRBD2,14,TRBV5-1,CASSALLAAGELFF,TGCGCCAGCAGCGCCCTACTAGCGGCCGGGGAGCTGTTTTTT
.,TRBJ2-7,TRBD1,18,TRBV27,CASSPPIVAGGRSYEQYF,TGTGCCAGCAGTCCACCCATTGTGGCAGGGGGTAGGTCCTACGAGCAGTACTTC
few,TRBJ2-7,TRBD1,13,TRBV28,CASRRTGAFEQYF,TGTGCCAGCAGAAGGACAGGGGCTTTCGAGCAGTACTTC
.,TRBJ2-3,TRBD2,13,TRBV2,CASRETSGDTQYF,TGTGCCAGCAGGGAGACTAGCGGAGATACGCAGTATTTT
.,TRBJ1-3,TRBD1,15,TRBV5-6,CASSLPQGDGNTIYF,TGTGCCAGCAGCTTGCCACAGGGGGATGGAAACACCATATATTTT
.,TRBJ2-7,.,14,TRBV28,CASSFRQRSYEQYF,TGTGCCAGCAGTTTCAGACAGCGCTCCTACGAGCAGTACTTC
few,TRBJ2-5,.,15,TRBV7-3,CASSLKKGIGETQYF,TGTGCCAGCAGCCTAAAAAAGGGGATTGGCGAGACCCAGTACTTC
.,TRBJ2-1,TRBD1,14,TRBV6-5,CASRRDRAPHEQFF,TGTGCCAGCAGGAGGGACAGGGCCCCCCATGAGCAGTTCTTC
.,TRBJ2-5,.,14,TRBV7-3,CASAPGSPVETQYF,TGTGCCAGCGCCCCGGGGAGCCCCGTCGAGACCCAGTACTTC
.,TRBJ1-2,.,9,TRBV28,CAVGGGYTF,TGTGCCGTAGGGGGTGGCTACACCTTC
.,TRBJ1-2,TRBD1,15,TRBV5-4,CASSFDRAANYGYTF,TGTGCCAGCAGCTTCGACAGGGCTGCTAACTATGGCTACACCTTC
few,TRBJ1-4,.,16,TRBV10-2,CASSETGSATNEKLFF,TGCGCCAGCAGTGAAACAGGGTCGGCAACTAATGAAAAACTGTTTTTT
.,TRBJ2-3,.,17,TRBV27,CASSPWDTLAGTDTQYF,TGTGCCAGCAGCCCATGGGACACGCTAGCTGGCACAGATACGCAGTATTTT
few,TRBJ1-2,TRBD1,13,TRBV18,CASSPGQGNGYTF,TGTGCCAGCTCACCCGGACAGGGGAACGGCTACACCTTC
.,TRBJ1-6,.,17,TRBV7-8,CASSLREWDPYNSPLHF,TGTGCCAGCAGCTTAAGGGAGTGGGATCCCTATAATTCACCCCTCCACTTT
.,TRBJ1-2,.,11,TRBV29-1,CSVVGGDGYTF,TGCAGCGTTGTTGGAGGGGATGGCTACACCTTC
.,TRBJ1-2,TRBD1,15,TRBV28,CASSSDQRQGRGYTF,TGTGCCAGCAGTTCCGACCAAAGACAGGGGAGGGGCTACACCTTC
few,TRBJ2-7,TRBD2,17,TRBV7-9,CASSTLGIAGGRHEQYF,TGTGCCAGCAGCACCCTCGGGATAGCGGGAGGGCGTCACGAGCAGTACTTC
.,TRBJ1-1,.,13,TRBV19,CASSIMRASEAFF,TGTGCCAGTAGTATCATGAGGGCCAGTGAAGCTTTCTTT
.,TRBJ2-7,TRBD1,15,TRBV5-4,CASSFWDRGNYEQYF,TGTGCCAGCAGCTTTTGGGACAGGGGTAACTACGAGCAGTACTTC
.,TRBJ1-2,.,13,TRBV6-1,CASSESGNYGYTF,TGTGCCAGCAGTGAGTCGGGGAACTATGGCTACACCTTC
.,TRBJ2-1,.,12,TRBV9,CASSGRVNEQFF,TGTGCCAGCAGCGGCCGGGTCAATGAGCAGTTCTTC
once,TRBJ1-5,.,17,TRBV19,CASSHTVSAYSNQPQHF,TGTGCCAGTAGCCATACAGTTTCGGCATATAGCAATCAGCCCCAGCATTTT
.,TRBJ2-7,TRBD2,18,TRBV5-5,CASSFGTSGYYSSYEQYF,TGTGCCAGCAGCTTTGGGACTAGCGGATATTACAGCTCCTACGAGCAGTACTTC
.,TRBJ1-1,.,13,TRBV7-9,CASSLLVDTEAFF,TGTGCCAGCAGCTTACTAGTCGACACTGAAGCTTTCTTT
.,TRBJ2-7,.,14,TRBV2,CASSATYLSYEQYF,TGTGCCAGCAGTGCTACCTACCTTTCCTACGAGCAGTACTTC
few,TRBJ2-1,.,18,TRBV1,CTSSQDPASGRNYNEQFF,TGCACCAGCAGCCAAGATCCCGCTAGCGGGAGGAACTACAATGAGCAGTTCTTC
once,TRBJ1-4,TRBD1,17,TRBV28,CASSLAEGAITNEKLFF,TGTGCCAGCAGTTTGGCGGAGGGGGCGATAACTAATGAAAAACTGTTTTTT
.,TRBJ1-5,TRBD1,15,TRBV19,CASGRDRGGNQPQHF,TGTGCCAGTGGTAGGGACAGGGGAGGCAATCAGCCCCAGCATTTT
few,TRBJ1-2,TRBD1,12,TRBV6-1,CASSPRTGGYTF,TGTGCCAGCAGTCCCAGGACAGGGGGCTACACCTTC
few,TRBJ1-6,.,13,TRBV30,CAWKRTENSPLHF,TGTGCCTGGAAGAGGACAGAGAATTCACCCCTCCACTTT
.,TRBJ1-1,.,16,TRBV7-8,CASSASGREANTEAFF,TGTGCCAGCAGCGCTTCAGGCCGGGAAGCCAACACTGAAGCTTTCTTT
.,TRBJ2-2,.,12,TRBV27,CASSFYTGELFF,TGTGCCAGCAGTTTCTACACCGGGGAGCTGTTTTTT